This T cell receptor (beta chain) was recorded in a study of shared clonotypes between healthy human individuals. The donors, all of them Caucasian adults, lived in Nashville, Tennessee. Clones were sequenced by immunoSEQ multiplex PCR, and TCRdb holds only the in-frame ones, with some missing. The table lists 450,000 to 500,000 clones, approximately 80% of them singletons. Sequencing was performed on PBMCs. The sequence was collected from a woman between 35 and 50 years old in good health. Some clones in this sample may be carry-over from other donors' samples.

The CDR3 DNA reads TGTGCCAGTAGTATCCGAACCGGGACTAGCGGGATGGCTTACGAGCAGTACTTC. It yields the protein CASSIRTGTSGMAYEQYF. The chain is built from TRBV19 and TRBJ2-7, with 13 bases identical to TRBD2. The CDR3 contains 18 residues. After removal of 3 bases from V and 4 bases from J, the junction contained 12 bases not matched to a gene. Germline CDR1 and CDR2: LNHDA and SQIVND (reference sequence). Using reference TRBV19 and TRBJ2-7 for the parts outside the CDR3, the full variable domain is DGGITQSPKYLFRKEGQNVTLSCEQNLNHDAMYWYRQDPGQGLRLIYYSQIVNDFQKGDIAEGYSVSREKKESFPLTVTSAQKNPTAFYLCASSIRTGTSGMAYEQYFGPGTRLTVT.